Sequencing of this T cell receptor beta chain was carried out in a study of shared clonotypes between healthy human individuals (dated by TCRdb to about 2020). The study in broad terms: Two women and a few men aged 18 to 49 years were included in the cohort. Per donor, leukapheresis produced somewhere between about 0.94 and 8.9 billion PBMCs. Blood TCR repertoires of 5 or 6 healthy adults were deeply sequenced to estimate repertoire size and the extent of clonotype sharing between individuals. To increase sequencing depth and limit assay-specific biases, different laboratories used diverse techniques to prepare libraries and sequence TCR repertoires. Broader findings and caveats from the paper: Only blood was sampled, and tissue TCR repertoires likely differ from those in blood. Because the study included only a small number of donors, the genetic and exposure-history diversity represented was limited. Based on pairwise subsampling, the degree of clonotype sharing among donors was expected to be affected by sequencing depth.

TCR CDR3 regions were amplified from genomic DNA by multiplex PCR using the deep immunoSEQ assay. Extracted genomic DNA from each cell subset was spread evenly across all wells of several immunoSEQ 96-well plates, with each plate serving as a replicate. Each replicate PCR for unsorted PBMC received about 0.3 ug genomic DNA, equal to about 30,000 T cell genomes. Unsorted PBMC genomic DNA was sequenced across ten immunoSEQ deep assay plates. Purified libraries were quantified with a Qubit 3.0 fluorometer, sized on a Bioanalyzer 2100, and re-quantified with the KAPA Library Quantification kit. Each immunoSEQ 96-well plate was sequenced on its own single-read 150-cycle Illumina NextSeq 550 flow cell. Processing in the source paper ran as follows. Because the immunoSEQ output included only junctional sequences and no quality scores, the filtering could not be the same as the filtering used for full-length reads. To assign V/J genes and CDR3, sequences were annotated against IMGT germline references using PyIR, a Python wrapper for IgBLAST v1.9. Reads with weak V/J assignments (E-value above 1e-6), missing CDR3, stop codons, out-of-frame junctions, or ambiguous translated residues were removed. A V3J clonotype was defined by an identical inferred V gene, J gene, and CDR3 amino acid sequence. To compute the percentage overlap between repertoires, the number of shared unique clonotypes was divided by the size of the smaller repertoire. Three approaches were used to assess repertoire richness: RTK rarefaction, the Chao1 estimator, and Recon v2.1 estimates of unobserved clonotypes. As stored in TCRdb, this immuneACCESS dataset retains in-frame rearrangements with V and J assigned. A fraction of the clones does not appear; measured against another copy, unresolved V genes explain less than half of the discrepancy, and the remainder lacks a known reason. Clonal size and the V and J genes are those of that table, whereas D and trimming came from the DNA. Here the sample has about 490,000 clones; approximately 82% occur a single time. The ten largest clones represent 9.5% to 15% of the sample.

This clone was observed a few times. This receptor's antigen is unknown. No much larger clone exists at a distance of one base, and base qualities are not known. CDR1 and CDR2 (ENHRY, SYGVKD) derive from the germline V gene. The CDR3 goes from the cysteine to the phenylalanine over 14 residues. The retained sequence is limited to the CDR3, 42 bases, with the frame set at the first base. V loses 8 bases, J loses 3 bases, and the germline ends lie 14 bases apart. Donors were healthy HIV-negative adults with no recently reported acute infections or vaccinations. Every donor was a Caucasian adult residing in Nashville, Tennessee, USA. For unsorted samples, some 90 million PBMCs were counted and genomic DNA was extracted with the QIAamp DNA Blood Mini kit. Blood was collected by leukapheresis, and PBMCs were isolated by Ficoll-Histopaque density gradient centrifugation and then cryopreserved in liquid nitrogen vapor phase.

The V and J segments used are TRBV10-3 and TRBJ2-1; TRBD2 is possibly the D segment (7 matching bases). Input material: PBMCs. The TCR comes from a woman between 35 and 50 years old in good health. Some clones in this sample may be carry-over from other donors' samples. CDR3 loop: CAIRGGERYNEQFF. DNA sequence: TGTGCCATCCGAGGGGGGGAGCGCTACAATGAGCAGTTCTTC.